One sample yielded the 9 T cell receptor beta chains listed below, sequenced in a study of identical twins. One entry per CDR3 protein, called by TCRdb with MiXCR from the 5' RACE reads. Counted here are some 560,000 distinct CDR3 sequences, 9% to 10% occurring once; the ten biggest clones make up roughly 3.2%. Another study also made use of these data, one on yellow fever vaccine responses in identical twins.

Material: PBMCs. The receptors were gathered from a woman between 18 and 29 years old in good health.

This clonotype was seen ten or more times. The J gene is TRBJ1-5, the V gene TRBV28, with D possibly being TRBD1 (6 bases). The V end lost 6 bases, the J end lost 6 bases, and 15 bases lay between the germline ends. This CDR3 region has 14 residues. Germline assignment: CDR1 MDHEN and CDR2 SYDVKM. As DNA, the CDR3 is TGTGCCAGCAGCAACACAGGGTTGGGTCAGCCCCAGCATTTT. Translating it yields CASSNTGLGQPQHF.

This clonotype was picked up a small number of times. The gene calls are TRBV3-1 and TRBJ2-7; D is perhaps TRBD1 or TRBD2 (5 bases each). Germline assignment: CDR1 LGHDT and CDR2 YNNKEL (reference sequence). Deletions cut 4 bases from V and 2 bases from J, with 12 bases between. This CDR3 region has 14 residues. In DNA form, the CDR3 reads TGTGCCAGCAGCCCGGGACCGATAGCCTACGAGCAGTACTTC. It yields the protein CASSPGPIAYEQYF.

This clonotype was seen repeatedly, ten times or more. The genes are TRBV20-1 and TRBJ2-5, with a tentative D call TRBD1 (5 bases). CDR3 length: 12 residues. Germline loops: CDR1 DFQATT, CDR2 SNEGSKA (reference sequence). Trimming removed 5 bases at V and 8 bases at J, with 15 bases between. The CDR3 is CSAWTQQVTQYF. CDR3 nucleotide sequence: TGCAGTGCTTGGACACAGCAAGTTACCCAGTACTTC.

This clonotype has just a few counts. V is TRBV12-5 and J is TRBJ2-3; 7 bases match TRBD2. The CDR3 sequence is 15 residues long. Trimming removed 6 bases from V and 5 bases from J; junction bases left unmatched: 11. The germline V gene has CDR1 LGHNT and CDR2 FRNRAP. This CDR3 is CASGYGRALGDTQYF. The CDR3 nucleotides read TGTGCTAGTGGGTATGGGAGGGCCCTCGGAGATACGCAGTATTTT.

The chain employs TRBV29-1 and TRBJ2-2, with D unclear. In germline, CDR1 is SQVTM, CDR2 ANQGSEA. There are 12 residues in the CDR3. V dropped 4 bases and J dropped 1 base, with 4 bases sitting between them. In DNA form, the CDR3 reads TGCAGCGTTGTGATGAACACCGGGGAGCTGTTTTTT. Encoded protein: CSVVMNTGELFF.

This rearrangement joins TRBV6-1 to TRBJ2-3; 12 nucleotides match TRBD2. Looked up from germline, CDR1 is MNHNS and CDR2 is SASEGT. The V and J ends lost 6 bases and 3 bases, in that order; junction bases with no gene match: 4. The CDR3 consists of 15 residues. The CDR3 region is CASRRGTSGTDTQYF. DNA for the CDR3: TGTGCCAGCAGAAGGGGGACTAGCGGGACAGATACGCAGTATTTT.

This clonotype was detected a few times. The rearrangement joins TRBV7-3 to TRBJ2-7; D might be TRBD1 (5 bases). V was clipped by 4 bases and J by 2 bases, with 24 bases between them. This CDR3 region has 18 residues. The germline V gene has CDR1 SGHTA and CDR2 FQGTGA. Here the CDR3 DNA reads TGTGCCAGCAGCTCATTACGCCGACAGACCGATCGGACCTACGAGCAGTACTTC. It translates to CASSSLRRQTDRTYEQYF.

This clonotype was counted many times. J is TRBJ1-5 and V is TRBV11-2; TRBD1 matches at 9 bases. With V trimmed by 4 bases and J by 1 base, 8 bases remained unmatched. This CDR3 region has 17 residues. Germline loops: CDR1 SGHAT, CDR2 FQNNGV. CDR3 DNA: TGTGCCAGCAGCTCCCGAACCGGACAGGGGAGCAATCAGCCCCAGCATTTT. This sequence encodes CASSSRTGQGSNQPQHF.

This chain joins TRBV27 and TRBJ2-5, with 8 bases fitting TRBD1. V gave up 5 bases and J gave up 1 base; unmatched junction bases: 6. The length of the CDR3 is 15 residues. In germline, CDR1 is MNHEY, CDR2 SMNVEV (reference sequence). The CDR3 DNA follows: TGTGCCAGCAGTCTTCCGGGACAGGCCCAAGAGACCCAGTACTTC. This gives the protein CASSLPGQAQETQYF.